The clone carrying this TCR beta chain has ten or more counts. What it binds is not known. This specimen comes from a study of regulatory T cells in long-lasting Graves disease. Study-wide background: For under 3 months, newly diagnosed Graves' patients had been taking antithyroid drugs. Findings of the study overall: Persistent disease was associated with favored TRBV28 usage and with favored use of TRBJ1-2 and TRBJ2-5.

This CDR3 region has 12 residues. In germline, CDR1 is LGHNT, CDR2 FRNRAP. V was pared by 6 bases and J by 6 bases, with 12 bases between. Documented time point: newly diagnosed GD, antithyroid drugs for less than 3 months. PBMC-derived RNA was used for the TCR library. Arm-PCR of CDR3 regions and iRepertoire HTBI primers were the basis on which TCR beta libraries were built. TCRdb called the multiplex PCR reads again in MiXCR, with one record for every CDR3 protein. The profile shows some 370,000 distinct CDR3 sequences, 12% of them singletons. These same data were also listed under a study on T cells in Graves' hyperthyroidism and ophthalmopathy.

The gene calls are TRBV12-5 and TRBJ2-7; D is undetermined. The sequence was collected from a woman aged 18-35 years with Graves disease. The source was peripheral blood mononuclear cells (PBMCs), collected at new diagnosis, from a patient treated with antithyroid drugs. The CDR3 reads CASGALGGEQYV. The CDR3 nucleotides read TGTGCTAGTGGCGCCTTGGGCGGCGAGCAGTACGTC.